This T cell receptor beta chain stems from a study of human T cells and chemical hapten exposure. Study-level findings and limits: Donors in the study had alopecia, meaning their immune response may differ from healthy people's.

This CDR3 spans 15 amino acids. Trimming pared 4 bases from V and 9 bases from J, leaving 16 bases between. Germline V gene data show CDR1 as MGHRA and CDR2 as YSYEKL. Time point denoted: patch test 1, 2 weeks after DPC sensitization. As to treatment: therapeutic diphenylcyclopropenone sensitization with weekly scalp DPC. As concerns this clonotype: Antigen: not known.

Using its own MiXCR run on the RACE reads, TCRdb lists one record per CDR3 protein. The top ten hold less than 2% of the sample, which has 150,000 or so distinct CDR3 sequences, about 14% seen once. The sample was whole blood, taken in connection with sensitization to the hapten diphenylcyclopropenone (DPC). The rearrangement links TRBV4-1 to TRBJ1-6, with TRBD1 as a possible D gene (5 bases). This TCR derives from a woman in her 30s with alopecia areata. Some clones in this sample may be carry-over from other donors' samples. The CDR3, as DNA: TGCGCCAGCAGCCCAGACACAGGAAGCGGTTCACCCCTCCACTTT. Translated, it gives CASSPDTGSGSPLHF.